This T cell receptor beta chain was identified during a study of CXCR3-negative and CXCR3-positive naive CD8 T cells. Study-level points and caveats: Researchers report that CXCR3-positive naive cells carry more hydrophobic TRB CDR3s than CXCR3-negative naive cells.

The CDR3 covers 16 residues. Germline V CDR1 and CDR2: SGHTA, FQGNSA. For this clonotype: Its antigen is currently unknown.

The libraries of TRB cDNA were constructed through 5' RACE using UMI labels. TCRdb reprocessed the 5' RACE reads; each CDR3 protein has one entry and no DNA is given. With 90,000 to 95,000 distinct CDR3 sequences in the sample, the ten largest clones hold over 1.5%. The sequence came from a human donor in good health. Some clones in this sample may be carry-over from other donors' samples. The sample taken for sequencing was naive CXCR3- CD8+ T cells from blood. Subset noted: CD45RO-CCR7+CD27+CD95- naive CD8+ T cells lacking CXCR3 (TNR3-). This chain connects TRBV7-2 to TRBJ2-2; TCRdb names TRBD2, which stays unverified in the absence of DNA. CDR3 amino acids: CASSLVPSGGAGELFF.